A single sample gave rise to the 30 T cell receptor beta chains below, sequenced in a study of blood T cell repertoires in COVID-19. The table came from immunoSEQ multiplex PCR; TCRdb's copy has only in-frame clones and leaves some out. Of 98,000 or so clones listed, around 90% are singletons. The material sequenced was peripheral blood. The origin of the receptors is a human donor in a cohort sampled during active COVID-19.

CDR3: CASRERTGGKYNEQFF. The CDR3 DNA is TGTGCCAGCAGGGAACGGACAGGGGGGAAGTACAATGAGCAGTTCTTC. The chain links TRBV6-1 to TRBJ2-1; 10 bases align to TRBD1. CDR3 length: 16 amino acids. Germline CDR1 is MNHNS and CDR2 is SASEGT. Unmatched junction bases numbered 9, after V lost 6 bases and J lost 4 bases.

The chain carries TRBV5-4 and TRBJ1-6; D gene uncertain. The V and J ends lost 4 bases and 6 bases respectively, with 5 bases between them. Germline V CDR1 and CDR2: SGHNT, YYREEE (reference sequence). CDR3 length: 12 amino acids. The CDR3 protein is CASSPPNSPLHF. CDR3 in DNA: TGTGCCAGCAGCCCTCCTAATTCACCCCTCCACTTT.

The chain recombines TRBV6-2 or TRBV6-3 with TRBJ2-3, with TRBD2 matching 9 bases. V trimming: 5 bases; J trimming: 4 bases; junction bases outside the gene matches: 4. From germline, CDR1 is MNHEY and CDR2 SVGEGT. The CDR3 runs 14 residues. CDR3 residues: CASSGGGGADTQYF. The DNA for the CDR3 is TGTGCCAGCAGTGGGGGCGGGGGGGCAGATACGCAGTATTTT.

The gene calls are TRBV14 and TRBJ2-7; the D gene is possibly TRBD1 (5 bases). V lost 0 bases and J lost 3, with 9 bases in between. The CDR3 spans 14 residues. The germline CDR1 and CDR2 sequences are SGHDN and FVKESK. The DNA of the CDR3 is TGTGCCAGCAGCCAAGAGGGGCCCATCTACGAGCAGTACTTC. Translated, it gives CASSQEGPIYEQYF.

The chain links TRBV5-5 to TRBJ2-1; D unclear. Germline V gene lookup returns CDR1 SGHKS and CDR2 YYEKEE (reference sequence). Trimming took off 2 bases at V and 2 bases at J, with 11 bases between the two ends. CDR3 length: 15 amino acids. CDR3 sequence (DNA): TGTGCCAGCAGCTTAATTTTTTCAACCTACAATGAGCAGTTCTTC. Its protein is CASSLIFSTYNEQFF. Combining the CDR3 with reference TRBV5-5 and TRBJ2-1 gives the whole variable domain DAGVTQSPTHLIKTRGQQVTLRCSPISGHKSVSWYQQVLGQGPQFIFQYYEKEERGRGNFPDRFSARQFPNYSSELNVNALLLGDSALYLCASSLIFSTYNEQFFGPGTRLTVL.

CDR3 region: CASSQATGTGGSPLHF. CDR3 DNA: TGTGCCAGCAGCCAAGCGACCGGGACAGGGGGTTCACCCCTCCACTTT. The chain has TRBV4-2 and TRBJ1-6; 11 nucleotides line up with TRBD1. The germline V gene encodes CDR1 LGHNA and CDR2 YNFKEQ. The CDR3 has 16 amino acids. V was clipped by 1 base and J by 9 bases; unmatched bases: 5.

The chain carries TRBV19 and TRBJ1-1; D is unresolved. V was cut by 3 bases and J by 1 base, with 6 bases left in between. CDR1 and CDR2 (germline): LNHDA, SQIVND (reference sequence). The CDR3 is 13 amino acids. This chain's CDR3 is CASSMRANTEAFF. CDR3 sequence (DNA): TGTGCCAGTAGTATGAGGGCGAACACTGAAGCTTTCTTT.

The chain carries TRBV6-5 and TRBJ1-2; D is possibly TRBD1 (5 bases). The CDR3 covers 12 residues. With 4 bases removed from V and 6 bases from J, the gap between germline ends came to 9 bases. Germline V gene lookup returns CDR1 MNHEY and CDR2 SVGAGI. This CDR3 is CASSFRGDGYTF. In nucleotides, the CDR3 is TGTGCCAGCAGTTTCCGGGGGGATGGCTACACCTTC.

The rearrangement links TRBV7-9 to TRBJ2-7; D not resolved. V lost 5 bases and J 4 bases, leaving 6 bases between the germline ends. Germline V lookup: CDR1 SEHNR, CDR2 FQNEAQ (reference sequence). This CDR3 spans 11 amino acids. The CDR3: CASSARYEQYF. In DNA form, the CDR3 reads TGTGCCAGCAGCGCCCGGTACGAGCAGTACTTC.

This chain uses TRBV6-7 with TRBJ1-3; 7 bases agree with TRBD1. TRBV6-7 is an ORF, and what it does is uncertain. The V segment lost 0 bases and the J segment 2 bases; nucleotides outside the gene matches: 10. The CDR3 extends over 18 amino acids. The CDR3: CASSYSPTTGKTGNTIYF. CDR3 nucleotides: TGTGCCAGCAGTTACTCCCCGACGACAGGGAAAACTGGAAACACCATATATTTT.

The chain has TRBV7-6 and TRBJ2-5; 9 nucleotides match TRBD2. The CDR3 has 16 amino acids. J lost 1 base, V lost 0 bases, and 3 bases had no gene match. Germline-derived CDR1 and CDR2 are SGHVS and FNYEAQ. The CDR3 nucleotides read TGTGCCAGCAGCTTAGCTCCAGCGGGGGGCCAAGAGACCCAGTACTTC. It is translated as CASSLAPAGGQETQYF.

This chain connects TRBV9 to TRBJ2-6; TRBD1 might be the D (6 bases). Germline V lookup: CDR1 SGDLS, CDR2 YYNGEE. The CDR3 covers 18 residues. V lost 2 bases and J lost 1, with 16 bases in between. CDR3 sequence reads: CASSVGDKVTSGANVLTF. CDR3 nucleotides: TGTGCCAGCAGCGTGGGGGACAAGGTCACGTCTGGGGCCAACGTCCTGACTTTC.

The chain joins TRBV12-5 to TRBJ1-5; D not certain. Germline CDR1 LGHNT, CDR2 FRNRAP. The CDR3 has 16 amino acids. With 0 bases removed from V and 0 bases from J, the gap between germline ends came to 9 bases. CDR3 sequence (DNA): TGTGCTAGTGGTTTGGTAGTAGTGTATAGCAATCAGCCCCAGCATTTT. This sequence encodes CASGLVVVYSNQPQHF.

The V and J genes are TRBV19 and TRBJ1-1; D is unclear. Germline V gives CDR1 LNHDA, CDR2 SQIVND (reference sequence). CDR3 size: 13 residues. V lost 3 bases and J lost 2, with 7 bases in between. CDR3 in DNA: TGTGCCAGTAGTATTAGCTTTAACACTGAAGCTTTCTTT. Protein sequence: CASSISFNTEAFF.

This rearrangement joins TRBV6-4 to TRBJ1-4; 10 positions agree with TRBD1. Germline V gene data show CDR1 as MRHNA and CDR2 as SNTAGT. The CDR3 loop spans 14 amino acids. After removal of 6 bases from V and 8 bases from J, the junction contained 6 bases not matched to a gene. The CDR3 nucleotides read TGTGCCAGCAGGGGAACGGACAGGGGGGAAAAACTGTTTTTT. Translation: CASRGTDRGEKLFF.

J is TRBJ2-1 and V is TRBV15, with D perhaps TRBD2 (5 bases). V was cut by 1 base and J by 6 bases, with 10 bases left in between. Germline CDR1 is LNHNV and CDR2 is YYDKDF (reference sequence). This CDR3 is built from 14 residues. In nucleotides, the CDR3 is TGTGCCACCAGCAGAGTGGTGGCGGGCAATGAGCAGTTCTTC. This encodes CATSRVVAGNEQFF.

About this clone itself: The sample carries other DNA sequences with the same CDR3. V gene TRBV9 combines with J gene TRBJ2-2; D perhaps matches TRBD1 (5 bases). The CDR3 totals 12 residues. V was pared by 4 bases and J by 7 bases, with 8 bases between. CDR1 and CDR2 (germline): SGDLS, YYNGEE. CDR3 DNA sequence: TGTGCCAGCAGCCCGCAGGGCGGGGAGCTGTTTTTT. Encoded protein: CASSPQGGELFF.

V and J are TRBV19 and TRBJ1-5; 7 nucleotides align to TRBD1. Germline CDR1 is LNHDA and CDR2 is SQIVND (reference sequence). The CDR3 contains 14 residues. Unmatched junction bases numbered 9, after V lost 7 bases and J lost 6 bases. CDR3: CASTPSGGPQPQHF. The CDR3, as DNA: TGTGCCAGTACCCCATCAGGGGGGCCTCAGCCCCAGCATTTT. Looking up the rest from reference TRBV19 and TRBJ1-5 gives the full variable domain: DGGITQSPKYLFRKEGQNVTLSCEQNLNHDAMYWYRQDPGQGLRLIYYSQIVNDFQKGDIAEGYSVSREKKESFPLTVTSAQKNPTAFYLCASTPSGGPQPQHFGDGTRLSIL.

This rearrangement joins TRBV5-1 to TRBJ1-2, with TRBD1 as a possible D gene (5 bases). This CDR3 is built from 14 residues. The germline CDR1 and CDR2 sequences are SGHRS and YFSETQ. V lost 7 bases to trimming and J lost 5 bases, with 18 bases between them. CDR3 coding DNA: TGCGCCAGCTCCCTGGCCGGGACTGAATATGGCTACACCTTC. It translates to CASSLAGTEYGYTF.

This chain links TRBV5-4 with TRBJ2-7; no clear D. CDR1 SGHNT and CDR2 YYREEE come from the germline V gene (reference sequence). The CDR3 covers 14 residues. V gave up 3 bases and J gave up 4 bases, with 14 bases separating them. As DNA, the CDR3 is TGTGCCAGCAGCTCCGGCGACTCTCTATACGAGCAGTACTTC. It encodes CASSSGDSLYEQYF.

CDR3 in amino acids: CASSLDVAGGQDEQFF. The CDR3 DNA sequence: TGTGCCAGCAGCTTAGACGTAGCGGGAGGGCAGGATGAGCAGTTCTTC. The V and J genes are TRBV7-2 and TRBJ2-1; 11 bases agree with TRBD2. After removal of 1 base from V and 8 bases from J, the junction contained 7 bases not matched to a gene. The CDR3 totals 16 residues. Germline V gene sequence: CDR1 SGHTA, CDR2 FQGNSA. The whole variable domain, filled in from reference TRBV7-2 and TRBJ2-1, reads GAGVSQSPSNKVTEKGKDVELRCDPISGHTALYWYRQSLGQGLEFLIYFQGNSAPDKSGLPSDRFSAERTGGSVSTLTIQRTQQEDSAVYLCASSLDVAGGQDEQFFGPGTRLTVL.

The gene calls are TRBV11-3 and TRBJ2-2; possibly TRBD1 for D (5 bases). Germline V gene sequence: CDR1 SGHNT, CDR2 YENEEA. The CDR3 runs to 16 residues. Trimming left V 0 bases short and J 7 bases short, with 15 bases between. For the CDR3, the DNA is TGTGCCAGCAGCTTAGAATACCAGGGTGGAAACGGGGAGCTGTTTTTT. Translated, it gives CASSLEYQGGNGELFF. The whole variable domain, filled in from reference TRBV11-3 and TRBJ2-2, reads EAGVVQSPRYKIIEKKQPVAFWCNPISGHNTLYWYLQNLGQGPELLIRYENEEAVDDSQLPKDRFSAERLKGVDSTLKIQPAELGDSAVYLCASSLEYQGGNGELFFGEGSRLTVL.

The chain couples TRBV3-1 (or the pseudogene TRBV3-2) to TRBJ1-5; the D is unclear. Trimming took off 8 bases at V and 7 bases at J, with 21 bases between the two ends. The CDR3 totals 15 residues. Germline V CDR1 and CDR2: LGHDT, YNNKEL (reference sequence). CDR3 loop: CASGLITEGGQPQHF. The CDR3 DNA sequence: TGTGCCAGCGGACTAATAACAGAGGGCGGGCAGCCCCAGCATTTT.

This chain joins TRBV7-2 and TRBJ1-2, with D possibly TRBD1 on 5 matching bases. CDR1 SGHTA and CDR2 FQGNSA come from the germline V gene. Trimming stripped 2 bases from V and 3 bases from J, with 10 bases between. This CDR3 has 14 residues. The CDR3 DNA follows: TGTGCCAGCAGCTTAATAACGGGGGACTATGGCTACACCTTC. As protein: CASSLITGDYGYTF.

The V gene is TRBV30, the J gene TRBJ2-2; D is undetermined. This CDR3 contains 10 residues. Trimming shortened V by 5 bases and J by 9 bases, and 7 bases separated the two germline ends. The germline V gene encodes CDR1 GTSNPN and CDR2 SVGIG (reference sequence). CDR3 bases: TGTGCCTGGGCCTCCCGGGAGCTGTTTTTT. Residues: CAWASRELFF.

The chain recombines TRBV24-1 with TRBJ2-1, with 14 bases that match TRBD2. The germline gives CDR1 KGHDR, CDR2 SFDVKD. CDR3 length: 20 residues. Germline trimming cut 9 bases from V and 7 bases from J; bases unmatched to any gene: 22. The CDR3 bases are TGTGCCACCTCATCAATTCAAAGACTAGCGGGAGGGCCAGGGCCTAATGAGCAGTTCTTC. Translated, it gives CATSSIQRLAGGPGPNEQFF.

This clone has more than one count but fewer than ten. This chain joins TRBV5-8 and TRBJ2-7; no clear D. V shed 0 bases and J shed 0 bases, with 4 bases lying between them. Germline assignment: CDR1 SGHTS and CDR2 YDEGEE. This CDR3 comprises 13 residues. The CDR3 spells CASSLVSSYEQYF. For the CDR3, the DNA is TGTGCCAGCAGCTTGGTCAGCTCCTACGAGCAGTACTTC.

A single count supports this clone. The genes are TRBV7-2 and TRBJ2-7; perhaps TRBD1 as D (6 bases). Trimming pared 1 base from V and 0 bases from J, leaving 13 bases between. The germline V gene encodes CDR1 SGHTA and CDR2 FQGNSA. The CDR3 totals 16 residues. The CDR3 reads CASSLGPTGTSYEQYF. CDR3 DNA: TGTGCCAGCAGCTTAGGGCCCACAGGGACCTCCTACGAGCAGTACTTC.

The chain uses TRBV11-2 and TRBJ1-2; TRBD1 matches at 9 bases. Trimming at V came to 5 bases and at J to 5 bases, leaving 9 bases not matched to a gene. The CDR3 has 15 amino acids. Germline V gene sequence: CDR1 SGHAT, CDR2 FQNNGV. The CDR3 spells CASSVPGQGVYGYTF. CDR3 coding DNA: TGTGCCAGCAGCGTCCCGGGACAGGGTGTATATGGCTACACCTTC.

The chain recombines TRBV4-1 with TRBJ1-2; 8 bases map to TRBD1. Trimming took 1 base from V and 3 from J; bases not matched to a gene: 4. The CDR3 consists of 15 residues. The germline V gene encodes CDR1 MGHRA and CDR2 YSYEKL. The CDR3: CASSQVHRGDYGYTF. In DNA form, the CDR3 reads TGCGCCAGCAGCCAAGTCCACAGGGGGGACTATGGCTACACCTTC.